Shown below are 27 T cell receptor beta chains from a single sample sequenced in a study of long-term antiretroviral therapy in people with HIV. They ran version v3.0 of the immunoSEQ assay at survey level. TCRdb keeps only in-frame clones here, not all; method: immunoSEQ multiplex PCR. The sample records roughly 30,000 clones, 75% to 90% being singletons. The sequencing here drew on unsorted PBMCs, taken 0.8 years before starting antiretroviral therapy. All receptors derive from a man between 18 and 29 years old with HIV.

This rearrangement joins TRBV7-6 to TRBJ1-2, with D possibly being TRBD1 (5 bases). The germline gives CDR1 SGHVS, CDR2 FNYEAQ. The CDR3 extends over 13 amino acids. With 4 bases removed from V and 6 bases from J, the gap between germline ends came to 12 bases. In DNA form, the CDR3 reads TGTGCCAGCAGCTGGGGGGATTGGGATGGCTACACCTTC. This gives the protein CASSWGDWDGYTF.

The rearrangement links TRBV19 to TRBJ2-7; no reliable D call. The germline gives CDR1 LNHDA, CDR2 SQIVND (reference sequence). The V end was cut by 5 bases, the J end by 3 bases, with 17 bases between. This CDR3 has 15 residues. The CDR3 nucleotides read TGTGCCAGTAGTCCCGGCCCCGGACCCGTCTACGAGCAGTACTTC. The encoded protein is CASSPGPGPVYEQYF.

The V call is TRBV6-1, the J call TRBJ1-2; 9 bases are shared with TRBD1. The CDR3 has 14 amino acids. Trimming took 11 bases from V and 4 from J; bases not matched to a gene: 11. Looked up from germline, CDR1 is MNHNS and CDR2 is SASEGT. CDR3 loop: CAGGEDRGSYGYTF. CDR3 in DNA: TGTGCCGGGGGGGAGGACAGGGGAAGCTATGGCTACACCTTC.

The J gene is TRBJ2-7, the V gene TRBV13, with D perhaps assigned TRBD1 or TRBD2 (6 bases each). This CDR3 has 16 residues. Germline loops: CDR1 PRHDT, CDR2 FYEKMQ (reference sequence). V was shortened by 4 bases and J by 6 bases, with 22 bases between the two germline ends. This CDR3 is CASSSPSKGGLGEQYF. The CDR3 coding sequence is TGTGCCAGCAGCTCGCCCTCTAAGGGGGGATTAGGCGAGCAGTACTTC.

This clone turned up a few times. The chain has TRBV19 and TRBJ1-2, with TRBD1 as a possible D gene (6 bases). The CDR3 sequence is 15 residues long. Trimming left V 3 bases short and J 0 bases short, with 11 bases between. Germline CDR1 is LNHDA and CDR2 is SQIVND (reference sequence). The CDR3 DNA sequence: TGTGCCAGTAGTATCCGAGGGGGGGCTAACTATGGCTACACCTTC. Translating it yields CASSIRGGANYGYTF.

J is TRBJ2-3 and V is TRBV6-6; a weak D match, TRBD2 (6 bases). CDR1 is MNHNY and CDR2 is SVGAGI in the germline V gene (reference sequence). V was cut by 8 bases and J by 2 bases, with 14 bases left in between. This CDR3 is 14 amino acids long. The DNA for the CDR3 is TGTGCCAGCCAAGACGGCGGGAACACAGATACGCAGTATTTT. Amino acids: CASQDGGNTDTQYF.

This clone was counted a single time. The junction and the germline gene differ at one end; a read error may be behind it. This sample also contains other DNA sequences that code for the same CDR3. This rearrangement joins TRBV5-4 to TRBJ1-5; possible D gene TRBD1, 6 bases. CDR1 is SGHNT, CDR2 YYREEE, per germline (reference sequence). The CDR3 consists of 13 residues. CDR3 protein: CASSLDGGQPQHF. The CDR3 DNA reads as TGCGCCAGCAGCTTGGATGGGGGCCAGCCCCAGCATTTT.

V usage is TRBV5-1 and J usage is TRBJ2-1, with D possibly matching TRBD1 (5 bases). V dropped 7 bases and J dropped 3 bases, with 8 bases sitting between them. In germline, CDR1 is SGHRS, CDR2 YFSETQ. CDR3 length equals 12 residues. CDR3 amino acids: CASGAVYNEQFF. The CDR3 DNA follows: TGCGCCAGCGGGGCTGTCTACAATGAGCAGTTCTTC. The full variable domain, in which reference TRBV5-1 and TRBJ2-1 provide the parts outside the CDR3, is KAGVTQTPRYLIKTRGQQVTLSCSPISGHRSVSWYQQTPGQGLQFLFEYFSETQRNKGNFPGRFSGRQFSNSRSEMNVSTLELGDSALYLCASGAVYNEQFFGPGTRLTVL.

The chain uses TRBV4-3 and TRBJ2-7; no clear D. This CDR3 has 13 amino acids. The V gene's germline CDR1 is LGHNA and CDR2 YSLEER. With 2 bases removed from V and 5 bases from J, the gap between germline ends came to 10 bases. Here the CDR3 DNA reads TGCGCCAGCAGCCAAATGGCCAATGACGAGCAGTACTTC. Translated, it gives CASSQMANDEQYF.

The CDR3 nucleotides read TGTGCCAGCAGCTTCTTCGCGGGGGGGGATGAGCAGTTCTTC. It specifies CASSFFAGGDEQFF. The chain has TRBV5-4 and TRBJ2-1; TRBD2 aligns across 9 bases. Per germline, CDR1 SGHNT and CDR2 YYREEE (reference sequence). Losses at the gene ends were 2 bases for V and 8 bases for J; bases not matched to a gene: 5. The CDR3 consists of 14 residues.

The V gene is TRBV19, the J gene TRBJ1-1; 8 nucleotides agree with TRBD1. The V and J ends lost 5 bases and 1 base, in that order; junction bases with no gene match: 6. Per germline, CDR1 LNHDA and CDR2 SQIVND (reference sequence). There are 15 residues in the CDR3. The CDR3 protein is CASSQGAVGNTEAFF. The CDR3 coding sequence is TGTGCCAGTAGTCAGGGGGCGGTTGGGAACACTGAAGCTTTCTTT.

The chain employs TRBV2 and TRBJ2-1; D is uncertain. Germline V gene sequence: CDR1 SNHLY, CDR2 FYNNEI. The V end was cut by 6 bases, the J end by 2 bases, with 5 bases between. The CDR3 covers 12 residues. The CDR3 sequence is CASRATYNEQFF. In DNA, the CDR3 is TGTGCCAGCAGGGCGACCTACAATGAGCAGTTCTTC. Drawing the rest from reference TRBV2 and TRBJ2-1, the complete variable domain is EPEVTQTPSHQVTQMGQEVILRCVPISNHLYFYWYRQILGQKVEFLVSFYNNEISEKSEIFDDQFSVERPDGSNFTLKIRSTKLEDSAMYFCASRATYNEQFFGPGTRLTVL.

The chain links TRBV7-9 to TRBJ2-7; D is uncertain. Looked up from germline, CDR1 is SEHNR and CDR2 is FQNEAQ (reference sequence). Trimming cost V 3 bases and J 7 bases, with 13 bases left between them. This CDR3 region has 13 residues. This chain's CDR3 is CASSFRLSTEQYF. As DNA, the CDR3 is TGTGCCAGCAGCTTTCGACTTTCTACGGAGCAGTACTTC.

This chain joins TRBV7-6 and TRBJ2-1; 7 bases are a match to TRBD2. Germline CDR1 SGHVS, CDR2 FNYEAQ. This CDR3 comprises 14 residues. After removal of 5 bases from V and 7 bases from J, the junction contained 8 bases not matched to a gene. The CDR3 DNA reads TGTGCCAGCAGCCTGACTAGCCTACCAAATGAGCAGTTCTTC. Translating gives CASSLTSLPNEQFF. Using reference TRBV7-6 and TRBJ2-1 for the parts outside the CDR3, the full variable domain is GAGVSQSPRYKVTKRGQDVALRCDPISGHVSLYWYRQALGQGPEFLTYFNYEAQQDKSGLPNDRFSAERPEGSISTLTIQRTEQRDSAMYRCASSLTSLPNEQFFGPGTRLTVL.

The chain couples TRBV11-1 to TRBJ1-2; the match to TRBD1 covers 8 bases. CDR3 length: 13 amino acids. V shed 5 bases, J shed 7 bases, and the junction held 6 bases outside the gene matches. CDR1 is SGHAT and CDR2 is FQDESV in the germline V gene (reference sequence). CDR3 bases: TGTGCCAGCAGCCCGGACAGGGACCGTGGCTACACCTTC. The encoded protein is CASSPDRDRGYTF.

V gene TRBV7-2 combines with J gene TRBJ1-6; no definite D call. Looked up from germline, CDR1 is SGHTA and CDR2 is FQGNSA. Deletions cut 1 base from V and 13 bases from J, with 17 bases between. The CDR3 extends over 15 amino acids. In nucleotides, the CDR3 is TGTGCCAGCAGCTTAGGGAGGTCTTTGATCACCCCCCTCCACTTT. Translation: CASSLGRSLITPLHF.

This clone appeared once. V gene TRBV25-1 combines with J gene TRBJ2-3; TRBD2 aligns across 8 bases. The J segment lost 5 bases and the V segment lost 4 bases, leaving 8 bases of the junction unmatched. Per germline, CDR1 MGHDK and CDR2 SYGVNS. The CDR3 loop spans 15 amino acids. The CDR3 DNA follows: TGTGCCAGCAGTGTCCCAGCGGGAGCAGTAGATACGCAGTATTTT. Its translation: CASSVPAGAVDTQYF. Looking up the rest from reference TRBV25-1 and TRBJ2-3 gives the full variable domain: EADIYQTPRYLVIGTGKKITLECSQTMGHDKMYWYQQDPGMELHLIHYSYGVNSTEKGDLSSESTVSRIRTEHFPLTLESARPSHTSQYLCASSVPAGAVDTQYFGPGTRLTVL.

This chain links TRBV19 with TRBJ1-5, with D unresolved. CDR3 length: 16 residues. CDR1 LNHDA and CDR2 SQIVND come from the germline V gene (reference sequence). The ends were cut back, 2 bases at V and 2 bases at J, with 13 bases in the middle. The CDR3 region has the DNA TGTGCCAGTAGTATAAAATTAGTCTGGGGCAATCAGCCCCAGCATTTT. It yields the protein CASSIKLVWGNQPQHF.

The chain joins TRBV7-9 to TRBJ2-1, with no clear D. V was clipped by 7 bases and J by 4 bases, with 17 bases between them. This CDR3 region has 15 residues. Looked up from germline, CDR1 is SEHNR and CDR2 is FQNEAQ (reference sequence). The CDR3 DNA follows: TGTGCCAGCAAAGTAGAAGGAGATTCTTACAATGAGCAGTTCTTC. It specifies CASKVEGDSYNEQFF.

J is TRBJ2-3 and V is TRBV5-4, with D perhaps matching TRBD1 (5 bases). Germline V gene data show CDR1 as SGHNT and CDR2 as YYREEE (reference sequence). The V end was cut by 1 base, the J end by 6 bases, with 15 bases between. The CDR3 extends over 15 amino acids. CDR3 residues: CASSLFSRGEDTQYF. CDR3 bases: TGTGCCAGCAGCTTGTTCTCTAGGGGTGAGGATACGCAGTATTTT.

CDR3 bases: TGTGCCACCTCAGAGAGCTCCTACAATGAGCAGTTCTTC. Residues: CATSESSYNEQFF. J is TRBJ2-1 and V is TRBV28, with D uncertain. Per the germline V gene, CDR1 is MDHEN and CDR2 is SYDVKM. CDR3 length equals 13 residues. V shed 10 bases and J shed 0 bases, with 10 bases lying between them.

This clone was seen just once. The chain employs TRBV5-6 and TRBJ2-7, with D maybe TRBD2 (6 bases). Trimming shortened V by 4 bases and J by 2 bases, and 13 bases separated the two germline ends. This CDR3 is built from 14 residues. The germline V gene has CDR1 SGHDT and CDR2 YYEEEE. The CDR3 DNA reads TGTGCCAGCAGCCCTCGGGGAGGAGCCTACGAGCAGTACTTC. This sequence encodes CASSPRGGAYEQYF. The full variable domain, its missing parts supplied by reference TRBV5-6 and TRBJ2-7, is DAGVTQSPTHLIKTRGQQVTLRCSPKSGHDTVSWYQQALGQGPQFIFQYYEEEERQRGNFPDRFSGHQFPNYSSELNVNALLLGDSALYLCASSPRGGAYEQYFGPGTRLTVT.

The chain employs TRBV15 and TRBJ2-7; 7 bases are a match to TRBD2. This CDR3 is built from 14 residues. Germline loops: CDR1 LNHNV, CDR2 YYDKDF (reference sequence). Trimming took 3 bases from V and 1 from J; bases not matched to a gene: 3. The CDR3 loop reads CATSRGLNSYEQYF. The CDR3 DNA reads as TGTGCCACCAGCAGGGGACTAAATTCCTACGAGCAGTACTTC.

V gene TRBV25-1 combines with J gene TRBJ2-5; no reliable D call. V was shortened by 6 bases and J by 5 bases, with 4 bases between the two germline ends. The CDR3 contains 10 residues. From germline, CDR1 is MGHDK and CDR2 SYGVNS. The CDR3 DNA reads TGTGCCAGCAGGCTGGAGACCCAGTACTTC. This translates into CASRLETQYF.

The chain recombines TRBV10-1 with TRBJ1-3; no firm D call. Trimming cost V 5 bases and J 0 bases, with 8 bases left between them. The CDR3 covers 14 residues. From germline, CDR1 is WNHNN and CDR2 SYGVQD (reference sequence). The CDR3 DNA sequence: TGCGCCAGCAGTCGGATATCCTCTGGAAACACCATATATTTT. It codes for CASSRISSGNTIYF.

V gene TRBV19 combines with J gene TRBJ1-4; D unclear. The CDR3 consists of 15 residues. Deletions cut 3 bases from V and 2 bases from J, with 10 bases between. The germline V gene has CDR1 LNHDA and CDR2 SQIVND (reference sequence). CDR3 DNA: TGTGCCAGTAGTATTTCGGGGAACACTAATGAAAAACTGTTTTTT. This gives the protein CASSISGNTNEKLFF. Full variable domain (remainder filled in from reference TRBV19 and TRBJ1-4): DGGITQSPKYLFRKEGQNVTLSCEQNLNHDAMYWYRQDPGQGLRLIYYSQIVNDFQKGDIAEGYSVSREKKESFPLTVTSAQKNPTAFYLCASSISGNTNEKLFFGSGTQLSVL.

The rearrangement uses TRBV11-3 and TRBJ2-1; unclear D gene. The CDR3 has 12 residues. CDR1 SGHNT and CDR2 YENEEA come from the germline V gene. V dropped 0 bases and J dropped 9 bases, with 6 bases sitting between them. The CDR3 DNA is TGTGCCAGCAGCTTAGATACGGCTGAGCAGTTCTTC. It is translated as CASSLDTAEQFF.